This T cell receptor beta chain was retrieved from a study of post-analysis software for immune sequencing data. The TCR beta cDNA libraries contained unique molecular identifiers. TCRdb ran MiXCR on the PCR reads and lists one entry per CDR3 protein. The sample consists of some 890,000 distinct CDR3 sequences, approximately 57% of them appearing once. Notes on the study in general: Among 5 or 6 TRBV segments more frequent in patients than controls were TRBV5-6, TRBV5-1 and TRBV20-1. Co-batched samples clustered tightly together by F measure.

On this clonotype: Its antigen is unknown.

The CDR3 has 15 amino acids. The V gene end was trimmed by 5 bases and the J gene end by 4 bases; junction bases not matched to a gene: 6. The sample taken for sequencing was blood. The origin of this receptor is a girl aged 10 to 17 with multiple sclerosis. This sequence joins TRBV12-3 or TRBV12-4 and TRBJ2-1; TRBD2 aligns across 9 bases. In DNA, the CDR3 is TGTGCCAGCAGTCGGCAGACTAGCGGATACAATGAGCAGTTCTTC. This codes for CASSRQTSGYNEQFF.